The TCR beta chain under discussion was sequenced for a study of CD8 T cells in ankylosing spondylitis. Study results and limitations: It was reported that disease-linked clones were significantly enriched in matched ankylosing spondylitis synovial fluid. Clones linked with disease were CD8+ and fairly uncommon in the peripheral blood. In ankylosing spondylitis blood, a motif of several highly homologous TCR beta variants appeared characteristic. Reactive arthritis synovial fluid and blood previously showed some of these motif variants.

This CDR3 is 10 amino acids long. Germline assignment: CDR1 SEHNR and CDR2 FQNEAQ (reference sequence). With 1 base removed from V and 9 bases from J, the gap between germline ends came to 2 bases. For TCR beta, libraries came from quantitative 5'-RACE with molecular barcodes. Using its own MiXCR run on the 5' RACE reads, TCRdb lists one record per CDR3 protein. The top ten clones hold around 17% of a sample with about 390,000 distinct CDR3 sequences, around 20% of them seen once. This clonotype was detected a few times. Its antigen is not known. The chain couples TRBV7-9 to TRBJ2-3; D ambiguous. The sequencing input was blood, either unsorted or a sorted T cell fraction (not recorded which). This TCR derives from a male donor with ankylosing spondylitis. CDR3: CASSLGTQYF. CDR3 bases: TGTGCCAGCAGCTTAGGGACGCAGTATTTT.